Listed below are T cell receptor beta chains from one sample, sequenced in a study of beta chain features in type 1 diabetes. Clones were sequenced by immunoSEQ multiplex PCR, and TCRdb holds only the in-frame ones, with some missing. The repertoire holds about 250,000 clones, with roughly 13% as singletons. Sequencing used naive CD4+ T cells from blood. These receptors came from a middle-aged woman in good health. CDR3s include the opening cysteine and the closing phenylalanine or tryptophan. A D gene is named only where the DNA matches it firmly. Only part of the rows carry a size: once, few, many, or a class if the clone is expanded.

cdr3_aa: CASRGQGSYGYTF
cdr3_nt: TGTGCCAGCAGAGGACAGGGATCCTATGGCTACACCTTC
j_call: TRBJ1-2
d_call: TRBD1
clone_size: .
cdr3_length: 13
v_call: TRBV2

cdr3_aa: CASSEVQEQFF
cdr3_nt: TGTGCCAGCAGTGAAGTACAGGAGCAGTTCTTC
j_call: TRBJ2-1
d_call: .
clone_size: few
cdr3_length: 11
v_call: TRBV6-1

cdr3_aa: CASRDLGVAKNIQYF
cdr3_nt: TGTGCCAGTAGGGACCTCGGGGTAGCCAAAAACATTCAGTACTTC
j_call: TRBJ2-4
d_call: .
clone_size: .
cdr3_length: 15
v_call: TRBV19

cdr3_aa: CASSLIVGGQGASPLHF
cdr3_nt: TGTGCCAGCAGCTTAATAGTAGGGGGACAGGGAGCCTCACCCCTCCACTTT
j_call: TRBJ1-6
d_call: TRBD1
clone_size: .
cdr3_length: 17
v_call: TRBV7-8

cdr3_aa: CASSHRLAQETQYF
cdr3_nt: TGCGCCAGCAGCCACAGACTAGCACAAGAGACCCAGTACTTC
j_call: TRBJ2-5
d_call: TRBD2
clone_size: few
cdr3_length: 14
v_call: TRBV4-1

cdr3_aa: CASSGHLNTEAFF
cdr3_nt: TGTGCCAGCTCAGGACATTTGAACACTGAAGCTTTCTTT
j_call: TRBJ1-1
d_call: .
clone_size: few
cdr3_length: 13
v_call: TRBV18

cdr3_aa: CASSTGREAQHF
cdr3_nt: TGTGCCAGCAGCACCGGACGGGAGGCCCAGCATTTT
j_call: TRBJ1-5
d_call: .
clone_size: few
cdr3_length: 12
v_call: TRBV7-2

cdr3_aa: CASSLGGVAIKPLHF
cdr3_nt: TGTGCCAGCAGCTTGGGCGGGGTAGCTATTAAGCCCCTCCACTTT
j_call: TRBJ1-6
d_call: .
clone_size: few
cdr3_length: 15
v_call: TRBV7-9

cdr3_aa: CASRQDDNSPLHF
cdr3_nt: TGCGCCAGCCGACAGGATGACAATTCACCCCTCCACTTT
j_call: TRBJ1-6
d_call: .
clone_size: few
cdr3_length: 13
v_call: TRBV5-1

cdr3_aa: CATELAGGDEQFF
cdr3_nt: TGTGCCACCGAGCTAGCGGGGGGCGATGAGCAGTTCTTC
j_call: TRBJ2-1
d_call: TRBD2
clone_size: .
cdr3_length: 13
v_call: TRBV6-1

cdr3_aa: CASSEQGADTQYF
cdr3_nt: TGTGCCAGCAGTGAACAGGGTGCAGATACGCAGTATTTT
j_call: TRBJ2-3
d_call: .
clone_size: .
cdr3_length: 13
v_call: TRBV6-4

cdr3_aa: CASSSTGEVQPQHF
cdr3_nt: TGTGCCAGCAGTTCGACAGGGGAGGTACAGCCCCAGCATTTT
j_call: TRBJ1-5
d_call: TRBD1
clone_size: .
cdr3_length: 14
v_call: TRBV2

cdr3_aa: CASSQPLGGTTDTQYF
cdr3_nt: TGTGCCAGCAGCCAACCCCTGGGGGGGACCACAGATACGCAGTATTTT
j_call: TRBJ2-3
d_call: TRBD2
clone_size: few
cdr3_length: 16
v_call: TRBV4-2

cdr3_aa: CASSSTSVGEQFF
cdr3_nt: TGCGCCAGCAGCTCGACTAGCGTCGGTGAGCAGTTCTTC
j_call: TRBJ2-1
d_call: TRBD2
clone_size: .
cdr3_length: 13
v_call: TRBV5-1

cdr3_aa: CASSLSGQAQHF
cdr3_nt: TGTGCCAGCAGCTTGTCGGGACAGGCCCAGCATTTT
j_call: TRBJ1-5
d_call: TRBD1
clone_size: .
cdr3_length: 12
v_call: TRBV5-4

cdr3_aa: CASSRRLAGSETQYF
cdr3_nt: TGTGCCAGCAGCCGACGACTAGCGGGATCAGAGACCCAGTACTTC
j_call: TRBJ2-5
d_call: TRBD2
clone_size: .
cdr3_length: 15
v_call: TRBV13

cdr3_aa: CASSLGTGNYGYTF
cdr3_nt: TGCGCCAGCAGCTTGGGTACAGGGAACTATGGCTACACCTTC
j_call: TRBJ1-2
d_call: .
clone_size: few
cdr3_length: 14
v_call: TRBV5-1

cdr3_aa: CASSVGLAGADTQYF
cdr3_nt: TGCGCCAGCAGTGTCGGGCTAGCGGGGGCAGATACGCAGTATTTT
j_call: TRBJ2-3
d_call: TRBD2
clone_size: .
cdr3_length: 15
v_call: TRBV10-2

cdr3_aa: CASSPRISGEGGYTF
cdr3_nt: TGTGCCAGCTCACCACGTATCTCGGGAGAAGGTGGCTACACCTTC
j_call: TRBJ1-2
d_call: .
clone_size: .
cdr3_length: 15
v_call: TRBV18

cdr3_aa: CASSLPEQGFYGYTF
cdr3_nt: TGTGCCAGCAGCTTACCCGAACAGGGCTTCTATGGCTACACCTTC
j_call: TRBJ1-2
d_call: .
clone_size: .
cdr3_length: 15
v_call: TRBV7-9

cdr3_aa: CASSMGGLGETQYF
cdr3_nt: TGTGCCAGTAGTATGGGGGGGCTGGGTGAGACCCAGTACTTC
j_call: TRBJ2-5
d_call: .
clone_size: .
cdr3_length: 14
v_call: TRBV19

cdr3_aa: CATSAELGQKFF
cdr3_nt: TGTGCCACCAGCGCAGAATTGGGACAGAAGTTCTTC
j_call: TRBJ2-1
d_call: TRBD1
clone_size: many
cdr3_length: 12
v_call: TRBV15

cdr3_aa: CASRKGQGRNEQYF
cdr3_nt: TGTGCCAGCAGAAAGGGACAGGGGCGTAACGAGCAGTACTTC
j_call: TRBJ2-7
d_call: TRBD1
clone_size: .
cdr3_length: 14
v_call: TRBV7-9

cdr3_aa: CASMGQTENTEAFF
cdr3_nt: TGCGCCAGCATGGGTCAGACAGAGAACACTGAAGCTTTCTTT
j_call: TRBJ1-1
d_call: .
clone_size: .
cdr3_length: 14
v_call: TRBV5-1

cdr3_aa: CASRGTGPETQYF
cdr3_nt: TGTGCCAGTCGCGGCACAGGTCCGGAGACCCAGTACTTC
j_call: TRBJ2-5
d_call: .
clone_size: .
cdr3_length: 13
v_call: TRBV19

cdr3_aa: CASSSGRGANTEAFF
cdr3_nt: TGTGCCAGCAGCTCCGGGCGGGGCGCCAACACTGAAGCTTTCTTT
j_call: TRBJ1-1
d_call: .
clone_size: few
cdr3_length: 15
v_call: TRBV11-2

cdr3_aa: CASRTVPPMRHEQYF
cdr3_nt: TGCGCCAGCAGGACCGTCCCGCCCATGCGGCACGAGCAGTACTTC
j_call: TRBJ2-7
d_call: .
clone_size: many
cdr3_length: 15
v_call: TRBV23-1

cdr3_aa: CASSHQFNEQFF
cdr3_nt: TGTGCCAGCAGTCACCAGTTCAATGAGCAGTTCTTC
j_call: TRBJ2-1
d_call: .
clone_size: few
cdr3_length: 12
v_call: TRBV6-6

cdr3_aa: CASWDFPIGTDTQYF
cdr3_nt: TGTGCCAGCTGGGACTTCCCGATAGGCACAGATACGCAGTATTTT
j_call: TRBJ2-3
d_call: .
clone_size: few
cdr3_length: 15
v_call: TRBV21-1

cdr3_aa: CASSLGLGAEAFF
cdr3_nt: TGTGCCAGCAGCCTCGGACTGGGTGCTGAAGCTTTCTTT
j_call: TRBJ1-1
d_call: .
clone_size: few
cdr3_length: 13
v_call: TRBV2

cdr3_aa: CASSLGQGNEQFF
cdr3_nt: TGTGCCAGCAGTTTAGGACAGGGGAATGAGCAGTTCTTC
j_call: TRBJ2-1
d_call: TRBD1
clone_size: .
cdr3_length: 13
v_call: TRBV6-6

cdr3_aa: CASSLRQGPDTQYF
cdr3_nt: TGCGCCAGCAGCTTAAGACAGGGACCAGATACGCAGTATTTT
j_call: TRBJ2-3
d_call: TRBD1
clone_size: .
cdr3_length: 14
v_call: TRBV5-1

cdr3_aa: CASSPRLAHEQFF
cdr3_nt: TGTGCCAGCAGCCCCCGGCTAGCCCATGAGCAGTTCTTC
j_call: TRBJ2-1
d_call: .
clone_size: .
cdr3_length: 13
v_call: TRBV13

cdr3_aa: CASSVASGAYNEQFF
cdr3_nt: TGTGCCAGCAGCGTCGCAAGCGGGGCCTACAATGAGCAGTTCTTC
j_call: TRBJ2-1
d_call: TRBD2
clone_size: few
cdr3_length: 15
v_call: TRBV9

cdr3_aa: CASSPDRVKNIQYF
cdr3_nt: TGCGCCAGCAGCCCTGACAGGGTGAAAAACATTCAGTACTTC
j_call: TRBJ2-4
d_call: TRBD1
clone_size: .
cdr3_length: 14
v_call: TRBV5-1

cdr3_aa: CASSELFGTANTGELFF
cdr3_nt: TGCGCCAGCAGTGAGCTCTTCGGGACAGCTAACACCGGGGAGCTGTTTTTT
j_call: TRBJ2-2
d_call: TRBD1
clone_size: .
cdr3_length: 17
v_call: TRBV10-2

cdr3_aa: CASSRGQDTQYF
cdr3_nt: TGTGCCAGCAGCCGCGGCCAGGATACGCAGTATTTT
j_call: TRBJ2-3
d_call: .
clone_size: .
cdr3_length: 12
v_call: TRBV2

cdr3_aa: CAIRQGSTDTQYF
cdr3_nt: TGTGCCATCAGACAGGGGAGCACAGATACGCAGTATTTT
j_call: TRBJ2-3
d_call: TRBD1
clone_size: few
cdr3_length: 13
v_call: TRBV10-3

cdr3_aa: CASSPNSGGATEAFF
cdr3_nt: TGTGCCAGCTCACCCAACTCAGGGGGCGCGACTGAAGCTTTCTTT
j_call: TRBJ1-1
d_call: TRBD1
clone_size: .
cdr3_length: 15
v_call: TRBV18

cdr3_aa: CASSLALGADGYTF
cdr3_nt: TGCGCCAGCAGCTTGGCATTAGGGGCGGATGGCTACACCTTC
j_call: TRBJ1-2
d_call: .
clone_size: few
cdr3_length: 14
v_call: TRBV5-1

cdr3_aa: CASSRGHTNRGNYGYTF
cdr3_nt: TGTGCCAGCTCGCGCGGACATACGAATAGGGGAAACTATGGCTACACCTTC
j_call: TRBJ1-2
d_call: .
clone_size: .
cdr3_length: 17
v_call: TRBV18

cdr3_aa: CASSLRGGTGNGYTF
cdr3_nt: TGTGCCAGCAGCTTAAGGGGGGGGACAGGGAATGGCTACACCTTC
j_call: TRBJ1-2
d_call: TRBD1
clone_size: .
cdr3_length: 15
v_call: TRBV7-2

cdr3_aa: CASSNSGSPSGSYNEQFF
cdr3_nt: TGTGCCAGCAGTAATTCCGGGAGCCCCTCCGGGTCCTACAATGAGCAGTTCTTC
j_call: TRBJ2-1
d_call: .
clone_size: .
cdr3_length: 18
v_call: TRBV2

cdr3_aa: CSVGAGAGNTIYF
cdr3_nt: TGCAGCGTTGGAGCAGGGGCTGGAAACACCATATATTTT
j_call: TRBJ1-3
d_call: .
clone_size: few
cdr3_length: 13
v_call: TRBV29-1

cdr3_aa: CASSPTVLVTDTQYF
cdr3_nt: TGTGCCAGCAGCCCGACTGTCCTCGTCACAGATACGCAGTATTTT
j_call: TRBJ2-3
d_call: .
clone_size: .
cdr3_length: 15
v_call: TRBV5-6

cdr3_aa: CASSLGSPRSDEQYF
cdr3_nt: TGTGCCAGCAGCTTAGGGTCCCCAAGGAGCGACGAGCAGTACTTC
j_call: TRBJ2-7
d_call: .
clone_size: few
cdr3_length: 15
v_call: TRBV7-2

cdr3_aa: CASSLTSGGVETQYF
cdr3_nt: TGTGCCAGCAGCTTGACTAGCGGGGGGGTAGAGACCCAGTACTTC
j_call: TRBJ2-5
d_call: TRBD2
clone_size: few
cdr3_length: 15
v_call: TRBV5-4

cdr3_aa: CAYRTQNTGELFF
cdr3_nt: TGTGCCTACAGGACACAGAACACCGGGGAGCTGTTTTTT
j_call: TRBJ2-2
d_call: .
clone_size: .
cdr3_length: 13
v_call: TRBV19

cdr3_aa: CASSYGDRPNYGYTF
cdr3_nt: TGTGCCAGCAGTTACGGGGACAGACCTAATTATGGCTACACCTTC
j_call: TRBJ1-2
d_call: TRBD1
clone_size: .
cdr3_length: 15
v_call: TRBV6-5